Reported below is one TCR beta chain. Its antigen remains unidentified. Per-base qualities were not stored, and no clone one base away is much larger. The germline V gene provides CDR1 MNHNS and CDR2 SASEGT. Trimming removed 2 bases from V and 6 bases from J, leaving 15 bases between the germline ends. Spanning cysteine to phenylalanine, the CDR3 consists of 15 amino acids. Of all the DNA, just the CDR3 is kept, 45 bases in frame from base 1. In total, 500 to 700 healthy bone marrow donors made up the cohort. Cohort members were all nominally healthy when sampled, although unrecorded immune exposures were likely present. The donor tested CMV seropositive and was one of the 289 seropositive cohort members. Every donor gave a peripheral blood sample, and the peripheral blood mononuclear cells from that sample were used for TCR beta sequencing. The Qiagen DNeasy Blood Extraction Kit was used to extract genomic DNA from the blood cell samples.

Libraries were made using the immunoSEQ multiplex PCR assay. A mixture of 60 forward primers for TCR Vbeta segments and 13 reverse primers for TCR Jbeta segments was used in the multiplex PCR. Amplification of the CDR3 region of rearranged TCR beta genes was performed with a multiplex PCR assay on genomic DNA. On the Illumina HiSeq System, the amplified TCR beta libraries were sequenced as 87-base-pair reads. The published analysis was carried out like this. In a later analysis, 70 million to 95 million unique TCR beta chains were counted across the roughly 700 repertoires, and roughly 11 million of these chains were shared by at least two donors. Raw reads were error-corrected and collapsed into unique sequences with a nearest-neighbor algorithm that merged closely related sequences to remove PCR and sequencing errors. CDR3 sequences were aligned to IMGT reference sequences to assign V, D and J gene segments. For a sequence to be retained, a match of at least six nucleotides to both a V gene segment and a J gene segment was required. A rearrangement was called productive if the CDR3 had no stop codons and remained in frame with V and J, and every other rearrangement was called non-productive. Following IMGT convention, CDR3 was defined as the stretch from the second conserved V-encoded cysteine up to the conserved J-encoded phenylalanine. Sequences without an unambiguous match to a single V gene segment were excluded from the earlier analysis of about 600 of the donors. An earlier analysis of a few hundred of the donors called V segments functional above 56.7% productive rearrangements and segregating when the between-donor standard deviation exceeded 5%. A statistical classification framework was developed to diagnose cytomegalovirus status using the catalog of TCR beta chain sequences. In a later analysis, V and J genes were assigned by comparing TCR nucleotide sequences against IMGT/GENE-DB human TR gene sequences. A later analysis assigned CDR3 sequences and most-parsimonious VDJ recombination scenarios with the TCRdist pipeline. In a later analysis, each TCR beta chain was defined by its CDR3 amino acid sequence together with its V-gene family, and reads lacking a unique V-gene family were excluded. A later analysis removed 450 to 600 highly shared, low-generation-probability nucleotide sequences to deal with suspected cross-contamination and a sequencing artifact. In a later analysis, a clonal expansion index for each public chain was calculated from normalized within-repertoire ranks of inferred template counts. In a later analysis, generation probabilities were computed with a VDJ recombination model fitted to out-of-frame rearrangements, and the resulting probabilities were checked against IGoR. In a later analysis, hypergeometric tests were used to score TCR-TCR, TCR-HLA and TCR-CMV co-occurrence, with a repertoire-size bias correction applied to TCR pairs. A later analysis estimated false discovery rates by permuting HLA or CMV assignments 20 times. A later analysis grouped co-occurring TCRs with DBSCAN, adding TCRdist sequence similarity when clustering within HLA-allele-positive subsets. Repertoires with fewer than 30,000 or more than 120,000 public chains, plus five repertoires with anomalous nucleotide sharing, were excluded from co-occurrence clustering. TCRdb took over this immuneACCESS table, retaining in-frame rearrangements with V and J assigned. Such tables are incomplete; in checked studies, under half of the missing clones stem from an unresolved V gene, and the remainder is unexplained. V and J calls and clone size are as listed in that table; D and trimming were resolved from the DNA. Recorded for this sample are 75,000 to 100,000 clones; 75% to 85% of them occurred a single time. The ten biggest clones cover roughly 11% of the sample.

This entry belongs to a study of cytomegalovirus exposure and HLA in healthy donors (dated by TCRdb to the late 2010s). Study-level background: An earlier analysis of approximately 590 of the donors reported roughly 270 Gb of sequence data and roughly 110 million unique TCR beta sequences from 150 million to 200 million T cells. Approximately 330 gigabases of sequencing data and approximately 92 million unique TCR sequences made up an early release that covered over 550 HLA-typed donors. Of the 398 genotyped donors, 70% to 90% were placed in the genetic ancestry cluster associated with self-reported Caucasian donors. The study aimed to test whether signatures of past pathogen exposure could be identified by cataloging public T cell receptors. Using immunosequencing, the study profiled T cell repertoires from 666 subjects and related those repertoires to cytomegalovirus serostatus. Besides the first cohort of more than 650 subjects, a separate validation cohort made up of over 100 different subjects was used. The study combined high-throughput TCR immunosequencing, statistical association of individual TCRs with disease status, and machine learning to predict cytomegalovirus infection status. A later analysis re-examined previously published TCR beta repertoires from more than 650 donors and added high-resolution HLA genotyping to investigate patterns of TCR occurrence. Rather than drawing on any new phenotypic data, the later analysis identified candidate immune exposures from TCR beta sequences and the way those sequences occurred across donors. In an earlier analysis of over 550 of the donors, high-throughput TCR beta sequencing was used to judge whether each TCR beta V gene segment behaved as functional or pseudogenic. Donor age, sex, ethnicity and CMV serostatus were compiled alongside the repertoire data. A later genetic analysis took genome-wide SNP genotypes for 398 of the 666 donors and used that subset as a discovery cohort. All discovery cohort repertoires had been generated using a single sequencing platform. HLA typing included class I and class II loci at four-digit resolution. The number of donors typed differed by locus, with 629-630 for A, B, C, DRB1 and DQB1, over 500 for DQA1, 606 for DPA1, and around 450 for DPB1. Roughly 5 DR-DQ haplotypes were handled as single units for association and clustering, since linkage in the cohort was strong. Among about 360 genotyped donors of the cohort, an average of roughly 240,000 unique TCR beta nucleotide sequences were sequenced per donor, around 20% of them non-productive.

Broad study findings and their caveats: Across donors, most TCR sequences were observed very rarely, whereas some public TCRs were present in many individuals. In a later genetic analysis, a missense DCLRE1C variant was associated with V-gene and J-gene trimming of TCR beta chains, and the association was replicated in an independent cohort. A further reported finding was that TCR beta sequences accurately predicted the HLA-A and HLA-B alleles for most subjects in the first cohort. Correlated functional status among segregating V segments might be attributable to linkage disequilibrium, but an unknown experimental factor could not be ruled out. A cluster of highly shared sequence variants was judged likely to be a technical artifact of the sequencing pipeline. An earlier analysis of 450 to 750 of the donors showed that most TCR beta V segments appeared in productive rearrangements either about 87% or about 30% of the time, which broadly matched IMGT annotations. Because counts were too low, more than 15 rarely observed V segments, including chromosome 9 orphons, were left out of the earlier analysis of roughly 600 of the donors. A later analysis reported that several top co-occurrence clusters appeared linked to parvovirus B19, influenza, CMV and Epstein-Barr virus. In both the original and validation cohorts, the classifier was reported to diagnose cytomegalovirus status with high specificity and sensitivity. A later genetic analysis reported fewer N-insertions in productive TCRs among donors in an Asian-associated ancestry cluster than the approximately 670-donor mean. It was suggested by the authors that the approach could potentially be generalized to other disease states and immunological phenotypes. The presence/absence analyses assumed that sequencing depth was roughly uniform across donors, and that assumption may not be true. Three of the identified cytomegalovirus-associated TCR beta chains were confirmed in vitro to be specific for cytomegalovirus antigens. The study gave a list of under 200 TCR beta chains associated with cytomegalovirus. Some IMGT-functional V segments, including TRBV6-2 and TRBV6-3, could not be distinguished by the 87-base-pair reads and were therefore excluded. Compared with equally common non-associated chains, HLA-associated TCR beta chains in a later analysis were more clonally expanded and had lower generation probabilities. For the cohort, immune exposure information was limited to CMV serostatus. Because HLA typing was missing for some donors at each locus, association tests included only the typed subset. According to a later analysis, most CMV-associated TCR beta chains appeared to be HLA-restricted, and the HLA associations seemed to be driven largely by CMV exposure. This cohort had only TCR beta chains sequenced, and the lack of alpha or paired-chain data limited which features could be detected. When HLA alleles, especially DR and DQ, strongly co-occurred, attributing TCR associations to individual alleles was difficult. At a false discovery rate of 0.05, a later analysis linked around 17,000 TCR beta sequences to specific HLA alleles. A later analysis found that TCR association rates varied across HLA loci, with DRB1 alleles showing the most associated TCRs and HLA-C alleles the fewest.

Sequencing was carried out using PBMCs. The clonotype was recovered from a man between 18 and 35 years old in good health and CMV-seropositive. The chain is made from TRBV6-1 and TRBJ2-3, with no confidently assigned D gene. The CDR3 here reads CASSEFVGGSDTQYF. The DNA sequence reads TGTGCCAGCAGTGAATTTGTCGGCGGTTCGGATACGCAGTATTTT.